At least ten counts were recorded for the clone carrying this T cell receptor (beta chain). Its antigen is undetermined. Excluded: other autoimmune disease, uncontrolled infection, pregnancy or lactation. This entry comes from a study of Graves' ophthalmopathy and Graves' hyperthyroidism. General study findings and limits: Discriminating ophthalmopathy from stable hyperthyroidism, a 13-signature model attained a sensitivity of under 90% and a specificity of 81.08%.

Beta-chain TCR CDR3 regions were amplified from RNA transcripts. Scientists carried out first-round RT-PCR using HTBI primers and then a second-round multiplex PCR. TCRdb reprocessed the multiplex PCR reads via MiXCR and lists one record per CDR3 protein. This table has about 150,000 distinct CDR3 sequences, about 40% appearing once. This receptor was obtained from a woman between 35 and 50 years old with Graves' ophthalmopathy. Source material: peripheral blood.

The CDR3 sequence is CASSLRGAVAKNIQYF. CDR3 in DNA: TGTGCCAGCAGTTTAAGGGGGGCAGTTGCCAAAAACATTCAGTACTTC. The chain is built from TRBV12-3 or TRBV12-4 and TRBJ2-4, with D perhaps matching TRBD1 or TRBD2 (6 bases each). The CDR3 has 16 amino acids. V shed 2 bases and J shed 1 base, with 12 bases lying between them.